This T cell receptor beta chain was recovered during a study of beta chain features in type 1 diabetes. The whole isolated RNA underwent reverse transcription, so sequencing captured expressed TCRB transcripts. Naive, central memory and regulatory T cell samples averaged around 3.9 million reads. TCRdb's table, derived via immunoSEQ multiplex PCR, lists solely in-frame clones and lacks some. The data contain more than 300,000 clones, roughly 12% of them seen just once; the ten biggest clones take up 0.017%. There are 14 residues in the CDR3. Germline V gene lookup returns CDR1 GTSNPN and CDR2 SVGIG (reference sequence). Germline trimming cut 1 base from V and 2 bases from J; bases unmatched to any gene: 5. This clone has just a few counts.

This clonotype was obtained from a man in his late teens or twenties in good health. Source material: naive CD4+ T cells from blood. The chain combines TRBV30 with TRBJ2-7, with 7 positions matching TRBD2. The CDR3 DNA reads TGTGCCTGGAGTGCCGGACTAGGTACCTACGAGCAGTACTTC. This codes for CAWSAGLGTYEQYF.